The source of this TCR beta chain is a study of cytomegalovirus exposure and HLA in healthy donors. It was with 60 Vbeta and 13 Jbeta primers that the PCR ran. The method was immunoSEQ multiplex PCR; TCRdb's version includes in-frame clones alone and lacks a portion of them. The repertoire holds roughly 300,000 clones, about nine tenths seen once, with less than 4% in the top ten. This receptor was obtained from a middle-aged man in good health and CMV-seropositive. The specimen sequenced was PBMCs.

This CDR3 reads CASTNTGQNTEAFF. CDR3 sequence (DNA): TGTGCCAGCACCAACACAGGACAGAACACTGAAGCTTTCTTT. The J gene is TRBJ1-1, the V gene TRBV27, with a possible D match to TRBD1 (5 bases). Trimming took 7 bases from V and 1 from J, leaving 13 bases between them. The CDR3 is 14 residues long. The germline V gene has CDR1 MNHEY and CDR2 SMNVEV (reference sequence).